Listed here is a single T cell receptor (beta chain). Its antigen remains unidentified. Quantitative barcoded 5'-RACE was used to prepare TCR beta libraries. TCRdb independently ran MiXCR on the 5' RACE reads; one entry per CDR3 protein. Of about 450,000 distinct CDR3 sequences listed, about 25% were seen once; the top ten hold about 1%. The CDR3 is 14 amino acids. Germline CDR1 reads DFQATT; CDR2 reads SNEGSKA (reference sequence). The V end lost 6 bases, the J end lost 1 base, and 16 bases lay between the germline ends. These data come from a study of CD8 T cells in ankylosing spondylitis. Study findings and constraints: Previously reported in reactive arthritis synovial fluid and blood were some of the motif variants. Clones linked to the disease showed a CD8+ phenotype. They occurred at relatively low frequencies in peripheral blood. Significantly higher representation of disease-linked clones was reported for matched ankylosing spondylitis synovial fluid. About 8 highly homologous variants made up a TCR beta motif that seemed to typify ankylosing spondylitis blood.

Source material: blood, either unsorted or a sorted T cell fraction (not recorded which). The receptor was derived from a male donor with ankylosing spondylitis. The rearrangement joins TRBV20-1 to TRBJ2-7; TRBD1 or TRBD2 may be the D gene (5 bases each). CDR3 nucleotide sequence: TGCAGTGCAGACACCGGGACGGAATCCTACGAGCAGTACTTC. This codes for CSADTGTESYEQYF.